This record covers a single TCR beta chain. Its antigen is not identified. Sequencing used immunoSEQ multiplex PCR; TCRdb keeps in-frame clones, though not all of them. The table records roughly 81,000 clones, about 94% of them present only once. This sample stems from a study of human versus mouse CDR3 diversity and MHC coevolution. Whole-study findings and limits: Among all groups, two of three human donors showed least clonal inequality.

Naive CD4 T cells, CD45RO-negative and CD62L-positive, were flow-sorted from PBMCs. Sequenced sample: naive CD4+ T cells from blood. Subset here: CD45RO-negative CD62L-positive naive CD4 T cells. The receptor's source is a person between 25 and 75 years old in good health.

The CDR3 region is CASSLDRSSYEQYF. The CDR3 bases are TGTGCCAGCAGCTTGGACAGGAGCTCCTACGAGCAGTACTTC. The rearrangement uses TRBV5-6 and TRBJ2-5; TRBD1 is a possible D gene (5 bases). The J call is doubtful: the DNA matches TRBJ2-7 better. The CDR3 has 14 residues. Germline V gene sequence: CDR1 SGHDT, CDR2 YYEEEE.